This T cell receptor beta chain was identified during a study of T cells in women clearing cervical HPV infection (dated by TCRdb to between 2018 and 2020). Regarding the complete study: The cases were 20 to 25 women with histologically confirmed HPV16-related CIN3 or worse, and 2 of those women had invasive cancers. Controls were 25 women whose single incident HPV16 infection cleared within 12 months without precancer or cancer developing. Case blood was taken at the visit when the lesion was first identified, whereas control blood was taken when infection was no longer detected. For cases, the median interval between lesion detection and blood sampling was roughly 140 days, with an interquartile range of roughly 90 to 230 days. Since HLA typing was available for only a few women, HLA type could not be ruled out as a confounder. The exploratory proof-of-principle case-control study was nested within the Guanacaste HPV Natural History Study in Costa Rica and compared TCR repertoires across cervical HPV16 outcomes. Cases and controls were matched on age within five years and on year of sample collection. Median age was about 30 years in cases versus 38 in controls, and baseline characteristics did not differ significantly. In the parent cohort, roughly 10,000 women aged 18 or older were enrolled in Guanacaste, Costa Rica, during about 1992 to 1994 and were followed for more than 6 years. As quality controls, five blinded duplicates were added to each group, bringing the total to about 60 samples made up of 50 or so participants and some 10 replicates. Paper-wide results and their limitations: Whether associations preceded infection or resulted from infection could not be shown with the cross-sectional design, and effector/memory subsets and HPV-specific T cells were not isolated. Because T-cell numbers per sample were unknown, differences in richness could reflect varying T-cell content rather than repertoire biology. By combining richness with V gene abundances, random forest classifiers separated cases from controls with an estimated AUC of roughly 0.8. Across sequencing depths, CIN3+ cases showed significantly higher TCR repertoire richness than controls, but evenness did not differ between the groups.

Every participant had a single incident cervical HPV16 infection, and women with prevalent HPV16 infections were excluded. Cervical HPV DNA was detected by MY09/MY11 PCR and genotyped by dot-blot hybridization. More than 14 mL of heparinized blood was centrifuged, after which the buffy coat was aliquoted, frozen at -30 degrees C, and then stored at -80 degrees C. QIAGEN kits were used to extract genomic DNA from buffy coat specimens. Using the immunoSEQ assay, multiplex PCR amplified TCR beta CDR3 regions from an average of approximately 1,200 ng of genomic DNA per sample. The assay corrected primer bias using a complete synthetic TCR repertoire to establish an amplification baseline. The amplicons were sequenced on the Illumina platform. Concerning the study's data processing: Sequences were error-corrected by clustering with frequency ratios and a modified nearest-neighbor algorithm and were then analyzed in the immunoSEQ Analyzer with IMGT gene definitions. At each rarefaction depth, TCR richness and evenness were averaged across 20 rarefaction repeats, and samples with fewer sequences than that depth were excluded. Wilcoxon rank sum tests with FDR correction were used to compare relative abundances of V, D and J genes between the groups. In the blinded duplicates, the intraclass correlation was approximately 95% for TCR richness and averaged 76.4% across fewer than 80 gene segments. This is the immuneACCESS table as TCRdb keeps it, with only in-frame sequences that have V and J called. A part of the clones is gone; compared with another copy, unresolved V genes explain less than half, and the rest is unexplained. V and J calls and clone size come straight from that table; D and trimming were deduced from the DNA. The sample's records list tens of thousands of clones. Together, the top ten hold 1% to 1.5% of the sample.

For this clone: Its antigen target is currently unknown. This specimen includes other DNA sequences encoding the same CDR3.

This receptor was taken from a woman aged 18 to 75 with a cervical HPV16 infection that either progressed to CIN3+ or cleared (not recorded which). Source material: blood buffy coat.

The DNA read from the CDR3 is TGTGCCAGTACGATATACCGGGGACAGGGGCCTTCACCC. Its amino acids are CASTIYRGQGPSP. The whole CDR3 is CASTIYRGQGPSPLHF. The chain uses TRBV19 and TRBJ1-6; a stretch of 10 junction bases matches TRBD1. The sequence runs out 3 residues before the end of the CDR3; the remainder is reconstructed from the germline J gene. The CDR3 contains 16 residues, cysteine and phenylalanine counted. The DNA shown is the part of the CDR3 that was read: 39 bases, in frame from base 1. In the germline V gene (reference sequence), CDR1 corresponds to LNHDA and CDR2 to SQIVND. Trimming takes 7 bases off V and 9 bases off J; junction bases not matched to a gene: 12.